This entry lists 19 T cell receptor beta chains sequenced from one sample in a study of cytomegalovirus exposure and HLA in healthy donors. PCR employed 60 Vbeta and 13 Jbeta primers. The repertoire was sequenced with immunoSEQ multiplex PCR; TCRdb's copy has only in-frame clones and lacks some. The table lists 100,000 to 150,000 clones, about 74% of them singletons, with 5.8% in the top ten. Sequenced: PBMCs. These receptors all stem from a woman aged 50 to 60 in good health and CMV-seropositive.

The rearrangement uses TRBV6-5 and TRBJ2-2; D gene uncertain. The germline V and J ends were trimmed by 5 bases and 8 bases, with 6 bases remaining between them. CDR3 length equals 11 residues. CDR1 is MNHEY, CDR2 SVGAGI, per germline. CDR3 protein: CASSNGGELFF. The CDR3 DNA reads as TGTGCCAGCAGTAACGGGGGGGAGCTGTTTTTT.

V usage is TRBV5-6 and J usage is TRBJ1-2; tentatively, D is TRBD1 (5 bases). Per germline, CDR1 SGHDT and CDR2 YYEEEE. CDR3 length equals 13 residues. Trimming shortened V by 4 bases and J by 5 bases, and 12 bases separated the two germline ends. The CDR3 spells CASSRGVEYGYTF. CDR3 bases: TGTGCCAGCAGCCGGGGGGTGGAATATGGCTACACCTTC. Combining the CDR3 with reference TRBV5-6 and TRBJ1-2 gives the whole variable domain DAGVTQSPTHLIKTRGQQVTLRCSPKSGHDTVSWYQQALGQGPQFIFQYYEEEERQRGNFPDRFSGHQFPNYSSELNVNALLLGDSALYLCASSRGVEYGYTFGSGTRLTVV.

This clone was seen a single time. CDR3 in amino acids: CASSLGRGPFEAFF. The CDR3 coding sequence is TGTGCCAGCAGTCTCGGCAGGGGTCCTTTTGAAGCTTTCTTT. The chain links TRBV11-2 to TRBJ1-1, with D tentatively TRBD1 (6 bases). Trimming shortened V by 6 bases and J by 7 bases, and 18 bases separated the two germline ends. This CDR3 has 14 amino acids. The V gene's germline CDR1 is SGHAT and CDR2 FQNNGV.

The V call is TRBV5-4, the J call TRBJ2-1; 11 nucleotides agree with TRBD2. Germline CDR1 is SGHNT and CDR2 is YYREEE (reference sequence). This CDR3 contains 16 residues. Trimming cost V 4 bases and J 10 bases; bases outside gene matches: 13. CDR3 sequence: CASSRRLAGLSEEQFF. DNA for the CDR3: TGTGCCAGCAGCCGGAGACTAGCGGGATTGTCAGAGGAGCAGTTCTTC. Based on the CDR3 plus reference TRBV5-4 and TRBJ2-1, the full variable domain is ETGVTQSPTHLIKTRGQQVTLRCSSQSGHNTVSWYQQALGQGPQFIFQYYREEENGRGNFPPRFSGLQFPNYSSELNVNALELDDSALYLCASSRRLAGLSEEQFFGPGTRLTVL.

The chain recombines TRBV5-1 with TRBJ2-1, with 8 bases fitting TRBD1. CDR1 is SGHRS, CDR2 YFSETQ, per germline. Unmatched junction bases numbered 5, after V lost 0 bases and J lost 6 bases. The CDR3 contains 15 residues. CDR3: CASSLGDRSFNEQFF. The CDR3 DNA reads TGCGCCAGCAGCTTGGGGGACAGGTCATTCAATGAGCAGTTCTTC.

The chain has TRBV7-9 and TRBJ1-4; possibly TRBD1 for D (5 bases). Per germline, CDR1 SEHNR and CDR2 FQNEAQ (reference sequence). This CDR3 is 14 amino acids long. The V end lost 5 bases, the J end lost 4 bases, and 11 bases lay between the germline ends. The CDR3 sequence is CASSLQERNEKLFF. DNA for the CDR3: TGTGCCAGCAGCCTACAGGAACGTAATGAAAAACTGTTTTTT.

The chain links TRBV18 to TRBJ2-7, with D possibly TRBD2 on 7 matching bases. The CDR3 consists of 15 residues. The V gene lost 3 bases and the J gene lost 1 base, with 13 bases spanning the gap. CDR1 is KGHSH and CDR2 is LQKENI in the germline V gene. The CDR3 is CASSPERGGSYEQYF. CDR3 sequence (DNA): TGTGCCAGCTCACCTGAGAGGGGGGGGTCCTACGAGCAGTACTTC.

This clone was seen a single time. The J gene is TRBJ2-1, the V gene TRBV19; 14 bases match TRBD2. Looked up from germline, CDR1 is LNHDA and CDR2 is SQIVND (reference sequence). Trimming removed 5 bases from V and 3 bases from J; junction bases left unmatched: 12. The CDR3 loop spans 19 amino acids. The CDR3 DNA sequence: TGTGCCAGTAGTGACCCTACAGGGACTAGCGGGGGCGACTACAATGAGCAGTTCTTC. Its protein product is CASSDPTGTSGGDYNEQFF.

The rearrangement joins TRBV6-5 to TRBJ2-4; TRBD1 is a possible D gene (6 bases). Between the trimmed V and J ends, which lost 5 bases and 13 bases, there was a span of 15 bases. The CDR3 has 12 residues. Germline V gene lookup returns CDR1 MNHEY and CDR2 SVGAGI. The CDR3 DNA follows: TGTGCCAGCAGTAATAACCGACAGGCCCAGTACTTC. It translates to CASSNNRQAQYF.

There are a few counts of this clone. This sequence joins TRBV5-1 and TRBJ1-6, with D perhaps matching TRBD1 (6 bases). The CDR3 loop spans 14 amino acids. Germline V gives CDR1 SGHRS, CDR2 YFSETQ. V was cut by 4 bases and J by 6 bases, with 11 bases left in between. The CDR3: CASSGGLTNSPLHF. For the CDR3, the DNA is TGCGCCAGCAGCGGGGGCCTCACTAATTCACCCCTCCACTTT.

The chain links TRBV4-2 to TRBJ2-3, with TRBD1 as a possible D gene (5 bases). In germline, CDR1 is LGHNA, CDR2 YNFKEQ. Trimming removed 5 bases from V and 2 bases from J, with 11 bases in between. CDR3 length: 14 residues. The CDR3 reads CASSLDISTDTQYF. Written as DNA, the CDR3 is TGTGCCAGCAGCTTGGACATTTCCACAGATACGCAGTATTTT.

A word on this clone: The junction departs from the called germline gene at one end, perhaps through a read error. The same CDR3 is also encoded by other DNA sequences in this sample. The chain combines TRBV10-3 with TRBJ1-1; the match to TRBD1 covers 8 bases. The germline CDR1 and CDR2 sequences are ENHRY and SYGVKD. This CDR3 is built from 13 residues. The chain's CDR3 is CATGDRLNTEAFF. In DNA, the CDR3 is TGTGCCACGGGGGACAGGCTGAACACTGAAGCTTTCTTC.

In nucleotides, the CDR3 is TGTGCCAGCAGCCAAGACTCGGAAGCAGGGACCCAGTACTTC. Translated, it gives CASSQDSEAGTQYF. V is TRBV4-2 and J is TRBJ2-5, with D hard to call. Germline loops: CDR1 LGHNA, CDR2 YNFKEQ. CDR3 length equals 14 residues. V gave up 0 bases and J gave up 7 bases, with 12 bases separating them.

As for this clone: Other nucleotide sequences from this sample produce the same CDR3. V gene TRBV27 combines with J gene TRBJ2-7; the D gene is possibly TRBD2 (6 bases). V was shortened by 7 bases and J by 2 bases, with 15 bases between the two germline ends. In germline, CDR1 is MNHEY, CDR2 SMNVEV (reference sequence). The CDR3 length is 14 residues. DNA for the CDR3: TGTGCCAGCACCCCGGGTAGCGGCCCCTACGAGCAGTACTTC. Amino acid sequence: CASTPGSGPYEQYF.

The CDR3 coding sequence is TGTGCCAGCAGGGAAACGGGAGATACGCAGTATTTT. Its protein is CASRETGDTQYF. V usage is TRBV6-5 and J usage is TRBJ2-3; D unresolved. Trimming left V 6 bases short and J 5 bases short, with 9 bases between. This CDR3 is 12 amino acids long. Germline CDR1 MNHEY, CDR2 SVGAGI.

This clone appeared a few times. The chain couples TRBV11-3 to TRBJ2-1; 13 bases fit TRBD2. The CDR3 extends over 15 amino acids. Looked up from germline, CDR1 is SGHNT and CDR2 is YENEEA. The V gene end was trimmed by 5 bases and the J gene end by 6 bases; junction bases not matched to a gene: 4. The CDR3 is CASSPRTSGGNEQFF. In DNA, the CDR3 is TGTGCCAGCAGCCCTCGGACTAGCGGGGGCAATGAGCAGTTCTTC.

CDR3 loop: CASSFDRTNTGELFF. The CDR3, as DNA: TGTGCCAGCAGCTTCGACAGGACGAACACCGGGGAGCTGTTTTTT. The chain couples TRBV7-2 to TRBJ2-2; tentative D call: TRBD1 (6 bases). CDR3 length: 15 residues. Between the trimmed V and J ends, which lost 3 bases and 0 bases, there was a span of 8 bases. Germline-derived CDR1 and CDR2 are SGHTA and FQGNSA.

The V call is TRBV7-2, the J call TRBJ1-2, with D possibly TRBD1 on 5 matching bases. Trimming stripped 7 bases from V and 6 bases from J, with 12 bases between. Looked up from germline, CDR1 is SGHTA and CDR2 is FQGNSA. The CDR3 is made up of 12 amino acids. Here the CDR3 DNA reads TGTGCCAGCACCCGCGGCAGGGATGGCTACACCTTC. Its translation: CASTRGRDGYTF.

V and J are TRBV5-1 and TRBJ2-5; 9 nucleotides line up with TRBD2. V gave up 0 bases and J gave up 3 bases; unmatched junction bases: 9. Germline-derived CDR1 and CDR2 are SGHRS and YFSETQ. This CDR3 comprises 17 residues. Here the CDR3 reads CASSLASSAGGEETQYF. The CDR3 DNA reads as TGCGCCAGCAGCTTGGCTTCGTCAGCGGGGGGAGAAGAGACCCAGTACTTC.